One sample yielded the 10 T cell receptor beta chains listed below, sequenced in a study of T-cell memory formation after mild COVID-19. TCRdb reanalysed the 5' RACE reads using MiXCR and keeps one entry per CDR3 protein. The table has about 560,000 distinct CDR3 sequences, roughly 18% seen once. Source material: PBMCs or a T cell subset sorted from them (not recorded which). The receptor source for this set is an adult woman who had mild COVID-19 (a few samples of this study predate the infection). Cell type and time point are not known.

In this sample, this clonotype turned up many times. The V and J genes are TRBV12-3 or TRBV12-4 and TRBJ2-2; D call uncertain. There are 13 residues in the CDR3. V lost 3 bases and J 5 bases, leaving 7 bases between the germline ends. As DNA, the CDR3 is TGTGCCAGCAGTTTTAAAGGGACCGGGGAGCTGTTTTTT. It yields the protein CASSFKGTGELFF.

This clonotype has only a few counts. The rearrangement joins TRBV20-1 to TRBJ1-2, with D perhaps matching TRBD1 (6 bases). This CDR3 has 12 amino acids. The V and J ends lost 5 bases and 4 bases respectively, with 11 bases between them. Germline CDR1 DFQATT, CDR2 SNEGSKA (reference sequence). In nucleotides, the CDR3 is TGCAGTGCTGGACAGTCTAGCTATGGCTACACCTTC. Amino acid sequence: CSAGQSSYGYTF.

This clonotype was observed at least ten times. The CDR3 reads CASSNPGQGATYEQYF. Written as DNA, the CDR3 is TGTGCCAGCAGCAACCCCGGACAGGGGGCCACCTACGAGCAGTACTTC. V gene TRBV7-8 combines with J gene TRBJ2-7, with 11 bases identical to TRBD1. Germline V lookup: CDR1 SGHVS, CDR2 FQNEAQ. The CDR3 runs 16 residues. The J segment lost 2 bases and the V segment lost 5 bases, leaving 8 bases of the junction unmatched.

This clonotype was found many times. The chain recombines TRBV7-9 with TRBJ2-2; D is unresolved. This CDR3 contains 14 residues. Trimming shortened V by 10 bases and J by 2 bases, and 14 bases separated the two germline ends. Germline V gene lookup returns CDR1 SEHNR and CDR2 FQNEAQ (reference sequence). CDR3 loop: CATTPWNNTGELFF. CDR3 in DNA: TGTGCCACCACTCCCTGGAACAACACCGGGGAGCTGTTTTTT.

This chain joins TRBV9 and TRBJ1-1; TRBD1 might be the D (5 bases). Germline V CDR1 and CDR2: SGDLS, YYNGEE. The CDR3 has 14 residues. With 0 bases removed from V and 5 bases from J, the gap between germline ends came to 11 bases. The CDR3 DNA sequence: TGTGCCAGCAGCGTAGATTCCGGGGGTACTGAAGCTTTCTTT. It encodes CASSVDSGGTEAFF.

This clonotype was observed a few times. This sequence joins TRBV7-3 and TRBJ1-6; 9 bases match TRBD1. CDR1 is SGHTA and CDR2 is FQGTGA in the germline V gene. The junction had 2 bases not matched to a gene; V was cut back by 5 bases and J by 9 bases. The CDR3 is 13 amino acids. This CDR3 reads CASSPGQGSPLHF. As DNA, the CDR3 is TGTGCCAGCAGCCCGGGACAGGGTTCACCCCTCCACTTT.

The chain carries TRBV4-3 and TRBJ2-1, with D perhaps assigned TRBD1 or TRBD2 (5 bases each). CDR3 size: 15 residues. V was pared by 4 bases and J by 7 bases, with 17 bases between. Germline CDR1 is LGHNA and CDR2 is YSLEER. This chain's CDR3 is CASSRNRDPTNEQFF. CDR3 sequence (DNA): TGCGCCAGCAGCCGCAATAGGGACCCGACAAATGAGCAGTTCTTC.

A few counts support this clonotype. The J gene is TRBJ1-1, the V gene TRBV7-2; D is unresolved. V lost 2 bases to trimming and J lost 11 bases, with 9 bases between them. Germline V lookup: CDR1 SGHTA, CDR2 FQGNSA. The length of the CDR3 is 11 residues. CDR3 sequence (DNA): TGTGCCAGCAGCTTATGGCTCCAGGCTTTCTTT. Its protein is CASSLWLQAFF.

There are a few counts of this clonotype. Written as DNA, the CDR3 is TGTGCCAGCAGTTTGTATACAAGGCAGTTCTTC. It is translated as CASSLYTRQFF. This chain uses TRBV28 with TRBJ2-1; no clear D. This CDR3 region has 11 residues. Germline V gives CDR1 MDHEN, CDR2 SYDVKM. The V end lost 3 bases, the J end lost 12 bases, and 9 bases lay between the germline ends.

This chain joins TRBV5-1 and TRBJ2-7, with a tentative D call TRBD1 (6 bases). This CDR3 is built from 18 residues. Trimming removed 0 bases at V and 4 bases at J, with 23 bases between. Germline V gene data show CDR1 as SGHRS and CDR2 as YFSETQ. The CDR3 coding sequence is TGCGCCAGCAGCTTGGCTGGACAGCTTCCCCATGGACCTTACGAGCAGTACTTC. Its protein product is CASSLAGQLPHGPYEQYF. The variable domain in full, completed from reference TRBV5-1 and TRBJ2-7, reads KAGVTQTPRYLIKTRGQQVTLSCSPISGHRSVSWYQQTPGQGLQFLFEYFSETQRNKGNFPGRFSGRQFSNSRSEMNVSTLELGDSALYLCASSLAGQLPHGPYEQYFGPGTRLTVT.